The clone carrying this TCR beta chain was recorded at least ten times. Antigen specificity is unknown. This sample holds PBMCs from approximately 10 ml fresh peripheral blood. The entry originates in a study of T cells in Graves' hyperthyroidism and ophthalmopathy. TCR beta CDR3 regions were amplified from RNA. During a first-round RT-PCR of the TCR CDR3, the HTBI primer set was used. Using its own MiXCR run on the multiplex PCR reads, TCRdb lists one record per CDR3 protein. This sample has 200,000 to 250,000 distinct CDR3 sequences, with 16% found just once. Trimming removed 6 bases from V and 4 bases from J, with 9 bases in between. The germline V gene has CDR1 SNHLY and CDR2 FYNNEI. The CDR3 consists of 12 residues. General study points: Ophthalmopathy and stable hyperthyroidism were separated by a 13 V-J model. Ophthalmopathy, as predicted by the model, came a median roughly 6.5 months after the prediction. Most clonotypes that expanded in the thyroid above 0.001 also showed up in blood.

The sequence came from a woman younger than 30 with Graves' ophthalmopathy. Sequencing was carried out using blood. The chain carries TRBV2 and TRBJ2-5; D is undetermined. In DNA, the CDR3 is TGTGCCAGCAGAGTTCCCCCAGAGACCCAGTACTTC. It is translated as CASRVPPETQYF.